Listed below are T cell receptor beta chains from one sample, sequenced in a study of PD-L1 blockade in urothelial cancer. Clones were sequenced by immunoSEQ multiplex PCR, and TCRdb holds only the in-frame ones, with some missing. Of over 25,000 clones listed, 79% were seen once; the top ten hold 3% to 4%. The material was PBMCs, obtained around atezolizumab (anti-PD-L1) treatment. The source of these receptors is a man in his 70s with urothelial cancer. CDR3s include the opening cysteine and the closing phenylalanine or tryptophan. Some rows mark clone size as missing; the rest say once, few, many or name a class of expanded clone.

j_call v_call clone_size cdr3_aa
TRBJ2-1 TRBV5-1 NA CASSPTSDPLNEQFF
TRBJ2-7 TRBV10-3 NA CAISDPSGGNDEQYF
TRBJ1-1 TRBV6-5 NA CASLDREEAFF
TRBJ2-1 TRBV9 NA CASSVDGGVAYNEQFF
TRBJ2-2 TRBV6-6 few CASSYSIGGEAGELFF
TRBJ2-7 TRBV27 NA CASSPDGTSGGYEQYF
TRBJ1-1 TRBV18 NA CASSPSRARGEAFF
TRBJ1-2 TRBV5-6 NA CASSDIAMGAYGYTF
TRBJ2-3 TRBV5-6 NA CASSLLAGGLMGTDTQYF
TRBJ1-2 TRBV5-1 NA CASSLDEGAGGYTF
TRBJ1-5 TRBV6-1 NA CASSEWGGLPPNQPQHF
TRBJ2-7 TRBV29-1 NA CSVLGTSGSYEQYF
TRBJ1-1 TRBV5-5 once CASSQDYAEAFF
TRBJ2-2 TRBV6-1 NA CASSGMDRGYLFF
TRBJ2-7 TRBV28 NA CASSTTYEQYF
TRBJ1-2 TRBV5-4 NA CASSKGQGYGYTF
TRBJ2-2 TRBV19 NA CASSIQYRATGELFF
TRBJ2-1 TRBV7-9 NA CASSLDGTSGRVYNEQFF
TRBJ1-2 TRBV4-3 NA CASSRMGQAPAGYTF
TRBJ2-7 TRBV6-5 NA CASRQPGQGAYEQYF
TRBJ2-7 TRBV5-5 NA CASSPDRGLEQYF
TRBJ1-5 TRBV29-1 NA CSASSGDGQPQHF
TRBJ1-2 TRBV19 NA CASSIASGVNYGYTF
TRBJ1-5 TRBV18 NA CASSPDQGKQPQHF
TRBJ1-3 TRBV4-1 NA CASSQVIPGDSGNTIYF
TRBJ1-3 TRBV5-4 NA CASSPGQLFSGNTIYF
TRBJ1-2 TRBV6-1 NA CASSEALVSDYTF
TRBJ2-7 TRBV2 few CATKDRASYEQYF
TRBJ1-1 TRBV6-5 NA CASSSNLGTVLSEAFF
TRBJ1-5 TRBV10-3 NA CAISLDRAQPQHF
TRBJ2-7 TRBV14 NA CASSYQWSSRSYEQYF
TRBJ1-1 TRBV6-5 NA CASSSSGGAFF
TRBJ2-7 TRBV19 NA CASSPMGTSGSSYEQYF
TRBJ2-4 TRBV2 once CASREEGGIQYF
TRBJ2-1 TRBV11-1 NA CASSLSKKLTGGEQFF
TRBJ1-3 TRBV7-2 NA CASSRSYSSGNTIYF
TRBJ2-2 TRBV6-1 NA CASSIRRDTGELFF
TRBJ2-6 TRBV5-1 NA CASSAGSSGANVLTF
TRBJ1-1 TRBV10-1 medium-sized CASETPGREAFF